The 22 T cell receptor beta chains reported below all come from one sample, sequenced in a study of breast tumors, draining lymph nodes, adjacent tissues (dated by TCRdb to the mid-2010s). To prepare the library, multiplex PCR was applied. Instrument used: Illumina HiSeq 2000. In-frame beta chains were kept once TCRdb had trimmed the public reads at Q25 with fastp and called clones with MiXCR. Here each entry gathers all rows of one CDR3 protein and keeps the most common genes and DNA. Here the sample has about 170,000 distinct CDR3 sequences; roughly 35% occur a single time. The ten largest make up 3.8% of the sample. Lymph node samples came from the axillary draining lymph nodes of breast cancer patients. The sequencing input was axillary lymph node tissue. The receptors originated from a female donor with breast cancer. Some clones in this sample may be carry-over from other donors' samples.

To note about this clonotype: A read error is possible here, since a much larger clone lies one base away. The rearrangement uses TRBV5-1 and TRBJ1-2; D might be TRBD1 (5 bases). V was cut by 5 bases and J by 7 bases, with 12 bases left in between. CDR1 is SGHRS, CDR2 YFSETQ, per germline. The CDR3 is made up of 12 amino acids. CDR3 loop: CASSEGSGGYTF. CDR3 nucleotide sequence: TGCGCCAGCAGTGAGGGGAGTGGTGGCTACACCTTC.

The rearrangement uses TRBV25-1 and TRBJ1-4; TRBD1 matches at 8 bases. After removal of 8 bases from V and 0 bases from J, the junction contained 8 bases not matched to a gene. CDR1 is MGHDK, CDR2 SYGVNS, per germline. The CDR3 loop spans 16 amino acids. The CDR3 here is CASSMTGETTNEKLFF. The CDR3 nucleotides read TGTGCCAGCTCCATGACAGGGGAGACAACTAATGAAAAACTGTTTTTT.

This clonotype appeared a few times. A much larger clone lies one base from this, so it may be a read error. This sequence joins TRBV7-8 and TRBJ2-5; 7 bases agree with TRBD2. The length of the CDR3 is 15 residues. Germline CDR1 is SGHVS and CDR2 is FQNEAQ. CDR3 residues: CASSLGGRAWETQHF. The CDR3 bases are TGTGCCAGCAGCTTAGGTGGGAGGGCCTGGGAGACCCAGCACTTC.

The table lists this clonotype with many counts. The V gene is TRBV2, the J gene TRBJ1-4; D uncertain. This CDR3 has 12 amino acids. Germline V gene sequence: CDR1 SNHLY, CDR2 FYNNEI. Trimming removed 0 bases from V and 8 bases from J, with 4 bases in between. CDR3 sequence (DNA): TGTGCCAGCAGTGAAGCCCAAGAAAAACTGTTTTTT. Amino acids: CASSEAQEKLFF.

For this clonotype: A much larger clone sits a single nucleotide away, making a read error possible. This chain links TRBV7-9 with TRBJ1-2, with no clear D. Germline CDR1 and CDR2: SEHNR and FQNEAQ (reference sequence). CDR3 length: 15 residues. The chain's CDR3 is CASSSLLAPHYGYPF. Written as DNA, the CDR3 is TGTGCCAGCAGCTCCTTGTTAGCACCCCACTATGGCTACCCCTTC.

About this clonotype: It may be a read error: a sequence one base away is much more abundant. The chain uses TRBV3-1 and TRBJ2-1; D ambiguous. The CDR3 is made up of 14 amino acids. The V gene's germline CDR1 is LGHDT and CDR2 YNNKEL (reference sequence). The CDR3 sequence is CASSQDESTDELFF. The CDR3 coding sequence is TGTGCCAGCAGCCAAGATGAAAGCACTGATGAGCTGTTCTTC.

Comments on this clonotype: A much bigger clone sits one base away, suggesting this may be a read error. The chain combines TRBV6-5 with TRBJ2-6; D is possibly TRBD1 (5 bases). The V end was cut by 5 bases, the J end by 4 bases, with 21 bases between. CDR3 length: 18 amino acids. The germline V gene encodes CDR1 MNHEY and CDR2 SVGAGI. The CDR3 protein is CASSHQETGLGGANVLTF. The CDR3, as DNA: TGTGCCAGCAGTCACCAGGAAACAGGTCTGGGAGGGGCCAACGTCCTGACTTTC.

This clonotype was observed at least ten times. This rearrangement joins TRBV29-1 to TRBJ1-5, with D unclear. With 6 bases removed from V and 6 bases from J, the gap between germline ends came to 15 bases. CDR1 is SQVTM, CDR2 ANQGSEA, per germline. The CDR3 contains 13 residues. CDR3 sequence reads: CSVGRAKGQPQHF. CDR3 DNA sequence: TGCAGCGTAGGTAGGGCCAAGGGTCAGCCCCAGCATTTT.

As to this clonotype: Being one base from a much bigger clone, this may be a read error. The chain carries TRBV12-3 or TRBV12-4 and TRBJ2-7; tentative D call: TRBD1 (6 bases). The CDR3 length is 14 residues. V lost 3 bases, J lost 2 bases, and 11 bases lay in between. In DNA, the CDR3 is TGTGCCAGCAGTTTCGTGGACAGCCCCTACGAGCAGTACTTC. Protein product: CASSFVDSPYEQYF.

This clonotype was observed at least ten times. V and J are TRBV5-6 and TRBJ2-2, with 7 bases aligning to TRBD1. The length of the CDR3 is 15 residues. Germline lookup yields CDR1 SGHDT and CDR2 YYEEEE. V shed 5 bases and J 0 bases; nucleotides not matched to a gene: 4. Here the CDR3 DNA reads TGTGCCAGCAGAAGAGACAGGGCGAACACCGGGGAGCTGTTTTTT. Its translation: CASRRDRANTGELFF. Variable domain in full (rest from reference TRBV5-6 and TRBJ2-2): DAGVTQSPTHLIKTRGQQVTLRCSPKSGHDTVSWYQQALGQGPQFIFQYYEEEERQRGNFPDRFSGHQFPNYSSELNVNALLLGDSALYLCASRRDRANTGELFFGEGSRLTVL.

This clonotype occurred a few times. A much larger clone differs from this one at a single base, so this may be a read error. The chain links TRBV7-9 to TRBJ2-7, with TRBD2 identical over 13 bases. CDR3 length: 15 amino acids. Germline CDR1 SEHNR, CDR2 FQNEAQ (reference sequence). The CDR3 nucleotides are TGTGCCAGCAACCCTACTAGCGGGAGGGCCAACGAGCAGTGCTTC. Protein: CASNPTSGRANEQCF. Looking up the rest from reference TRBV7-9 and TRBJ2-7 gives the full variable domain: DTGVSQNPRHKITKRGQNVTFRCDPISEHNRLYWYRQTLGQGPEFLTYFQNEAQLEKSRLLSDRFSAERPKGSFSTLEIQRTEQGDSAMYLCASNPTSGRANEQCFGPGTRLTVT.

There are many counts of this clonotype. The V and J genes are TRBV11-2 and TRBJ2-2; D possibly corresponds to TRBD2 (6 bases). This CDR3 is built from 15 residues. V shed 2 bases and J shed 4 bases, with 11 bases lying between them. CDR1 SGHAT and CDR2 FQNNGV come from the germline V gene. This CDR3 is CASSLSSGPTGELFF. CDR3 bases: TGTGCCAGCAGCTTATCAAGCGGGCCCACCGGGGAGCTGTTTTTT.

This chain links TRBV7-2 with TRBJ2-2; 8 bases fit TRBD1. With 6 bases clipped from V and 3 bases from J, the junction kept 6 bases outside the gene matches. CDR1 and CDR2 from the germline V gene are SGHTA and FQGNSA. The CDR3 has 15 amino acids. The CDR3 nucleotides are TGTGCCAGCAGTCGACAGGGGTCTGACACCGGGGAGCTGTTTTTT. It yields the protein CASSRQGSDTGELFF.

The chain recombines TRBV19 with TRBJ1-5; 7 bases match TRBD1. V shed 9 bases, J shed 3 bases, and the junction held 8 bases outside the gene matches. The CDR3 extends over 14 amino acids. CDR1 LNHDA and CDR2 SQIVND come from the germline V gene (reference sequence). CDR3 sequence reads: CARRRGGNNQPQHF. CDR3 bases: TGTGCCAGACGCAGGGGGGGTAACAATCAGCCCCAGCATTTT.

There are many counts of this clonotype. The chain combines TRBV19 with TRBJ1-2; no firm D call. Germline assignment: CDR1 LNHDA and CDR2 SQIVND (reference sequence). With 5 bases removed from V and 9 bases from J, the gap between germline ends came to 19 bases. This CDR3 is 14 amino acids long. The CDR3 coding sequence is TGTGCCAGTAGTCCCGGAGGGCCCGGTGTGAGCTACACCTTC. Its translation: CASSPGGPGVSYTF.

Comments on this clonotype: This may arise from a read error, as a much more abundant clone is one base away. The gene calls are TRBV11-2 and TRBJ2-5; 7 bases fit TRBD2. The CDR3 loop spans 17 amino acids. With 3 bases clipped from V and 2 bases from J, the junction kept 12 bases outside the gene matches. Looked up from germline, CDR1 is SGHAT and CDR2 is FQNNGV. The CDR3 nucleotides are TGTGCCAGCAGCTTTTCGGGGAGGGCGGGCAAACAAGAGACCCAGTACTTC. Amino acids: CASSFSGRAGKQETQYF.

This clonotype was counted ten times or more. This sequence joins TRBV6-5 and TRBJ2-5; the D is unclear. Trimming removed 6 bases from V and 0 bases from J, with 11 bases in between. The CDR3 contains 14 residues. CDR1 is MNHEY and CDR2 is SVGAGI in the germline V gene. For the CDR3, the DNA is TGTGCCAGCAGCTCGACTCCTGACCAAGAGACCCAGTACTTC. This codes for CASSSTPDQETQYF.

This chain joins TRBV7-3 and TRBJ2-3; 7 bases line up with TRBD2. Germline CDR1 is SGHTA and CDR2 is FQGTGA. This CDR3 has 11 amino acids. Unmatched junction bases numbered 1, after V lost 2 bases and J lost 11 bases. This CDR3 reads CASSLRGGQYF. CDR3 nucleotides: TGTGCCAGCAGCTTACGCGGGGGGCAGTATTTT. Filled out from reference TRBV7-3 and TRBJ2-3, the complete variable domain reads GAGVSQTPSNKVTEKGKYVELRCDPISGHTALYWYRQSLGQGPEFLIYFQGTGAADDSGLPNDRFFAVRPEGSVSTLKIQRTERGDSAVYLCASSLRGGQYFGPGTRLTVL.

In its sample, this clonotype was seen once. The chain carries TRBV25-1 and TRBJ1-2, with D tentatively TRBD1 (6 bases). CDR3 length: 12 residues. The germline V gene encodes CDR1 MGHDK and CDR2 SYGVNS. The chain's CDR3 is CAVGQSNYGYTF. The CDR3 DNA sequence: TGTGCTGTAGGACAGTCGAACTATGGCTACACCTTC.

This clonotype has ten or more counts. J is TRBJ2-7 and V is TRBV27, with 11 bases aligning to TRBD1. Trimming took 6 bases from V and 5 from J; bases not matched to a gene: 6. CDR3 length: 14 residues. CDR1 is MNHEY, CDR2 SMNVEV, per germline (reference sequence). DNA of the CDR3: TGTGCCAGCAGGAGGGGACAGGGGGTTAACGAGCAGTACTTC. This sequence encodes CASRRGQGVNEQYF.

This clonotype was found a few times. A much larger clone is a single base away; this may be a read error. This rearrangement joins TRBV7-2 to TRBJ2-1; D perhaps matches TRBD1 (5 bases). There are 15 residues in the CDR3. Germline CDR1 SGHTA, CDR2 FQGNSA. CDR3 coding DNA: TGTGCCAGCAAGCAAGGGGCCTTCCCCTACAATAAGCAGTTCTTC. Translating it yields CASKQGAFPYNKQFF. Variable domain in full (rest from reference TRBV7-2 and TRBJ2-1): GAGVSQSPSNKVTEKGKDVELRCDPISGHTALYWYRQSLGQGLEFLIYFQGNSAPDKSGLPSDRFSAERTGGSVSTLTIQRTQQEDSAVYLCASKQGAFPYNKQFFGPGTRLTVL.

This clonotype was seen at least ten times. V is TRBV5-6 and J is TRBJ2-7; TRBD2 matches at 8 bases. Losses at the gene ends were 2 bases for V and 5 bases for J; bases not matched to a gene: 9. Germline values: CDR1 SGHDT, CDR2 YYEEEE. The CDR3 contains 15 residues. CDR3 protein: CASSFLAGFPHEQYF. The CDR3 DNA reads TGTGCCAGCAGCTTCTTAGCGGGGTTCCCTCACGAGCAGTACTTC.